This T cell receptor (beta chain) is drawn from a study of T cell repertoires in cytomegalovirus infection. Germline V gene sequence: CDR1 SGHAT, CDR2 FQNNGV. V dropped 5 bases and J dropped 4; count of bases not matched to a gene: 13. This CDR3 comprises 17 residues. TCRdb reanalysed the reads using MiXCR and keeps one entry per CDR3 protein. The sample lists approximately 400,000 distinct CDR3 sequences; approximately 30% were seen once. To note about this clonotype: Its antigen is unidentified.

Broader study findings: The study found HLA-C-restricted CMV-specific TCR beta clonotypes dominating the ex vivo response.

The sample comprised PBMCs. This chain links TRBV11-2 with TRBJ1-1; 10 bases fit TRBD1. The receptor's source is a human donor in good health (CMV status not recorded). Some clones in this sample may be carry-over from other donors' samples. This chain's CDR3 is CASSQGWTGGQRTEAFF. CDR3 coding DNA: TGTGCCAGCAGCCAGGGGTGGACAGGGGGACAACGCACTGAAGCTTTCTTT. Variable domain in full (rest from reference TRBV11-2 and TRBJ1-1): EAGVAQSPRYKIIEKRQSVAFWCNPISGHATLYWYQQILGQGPKLLIQFQNNGVVDDSQLPKDRFSAERLKGVDSTLKIQPAKLEDSAVYLCASSQGWTGGQRTEAFFGQGTRLTVV.